A single sample is the source of the 9 T cell receptor beta chains below, sequenced in a study of T cell responses to AZD1222 COVID-19 vaccine. Assay: immunoSEQ multiplex PCR; the TCRdb copy retains only in-frame clones and omits some. The table has about 39,000 clones, about 87% seen once. The sample in question was peripheral blood, obtained 28 days after the second AZD1222 dose. Receptors originate from an adult who received the AZD1222 COVID-19 vaccine.

V is TRBV7-9 and J is TRBJ1-2; TRBD1 might be the D (5 bases). The CDR3 loop spans 16 amino acids. Trimming took 7 bases from V and 2 from J, leaving 20 bases between them. Germline V gene lookup returns CDR1 SEHNR and CDR2 FQNEAQ (reference sequence). The CDR3 loop is CASTNHERDGNYGYTF. For the CDR3, the DNA is TGTGCCAGCACCAATCACGAAAGGGACGGCAACTATGGCTACACCTTC. Supplemented by reference TRBV7-9 and TRBJ1-2, the full variable domain reads DTGVSQNPRHKITKRGQNVTFRCDPISEHNRLYWYRQTLGQGPEFLTYFQNEAQLEKSRLLSDRFSAERPKGSFSTLEIQRTEQGDSAMYLCASTNHERDGNYGYTFGSGTRLTVV.

This sequence joins TRBV14 and TRBJ1-2, with D possibly matching TRBD1 (6 bases). CDR3 size: 15 residues. Germline lookup yields CDR1 SGHDN and CDR2 FVKESK. Trimming shortened V by 1 base and J by 6 bases, and 15 bases separated the two germline ends. The CDR3 DNA reads as TGTGCCAGCAGCCAAGTCGACAGGAGGTGGGATGGCTACACCTTC. Its translation: CASSQVDRRWDGYTF. Full variable domain (remainder filled in from reference TRBV14 and TRBJ1-2): EAGVTQFPSHSVIEKGQTVTLRCDPISGHDNLYWYRRVMGKEIKFLLHFVKESKQDESGMPNNRFLAERTGGTYSTLKVQPAELEDSGVYFCASSQVDRRWDGYTFGSGTRLTVV.

This clone was detected once. CDR3 bases: TGTGCCAGCAGTGAACAAGTCAGGGGTAGCACAGATACGCAGTATTTT. It encodes CASSEQVRGSTDTQYF. The chain employs TRBV6-1 and TRBJ2-3, with a weak D call TRBD1 (6 bases). The germline V gene encodes CDR1 MNHNS and CDR2 SASEGT. The CDR3 has 16 residues. V was trimmed by 2 bases and J by 0 bases, leaving 12 bases between them.

J is TRBJ2-1 and V is TRBV28; D is uncertain. There are 18 residues in the CDR3. Trimming stripped 4 bases from V and 0 bases from J, with 19 bases between. Germline V gene sequence: CDR1 MDHEN, CDR2 SYDVKM. The CDR3 nucleotides are TGTGCCAGCAGTTCCCTACCAGGTTCAGTAAACTCCTACAATGAGCAGTTCTTC. Amino acids: CASSSLPGSVNSYNEQFF.

The genes are TRBV7-9 and TRBJ2-7; D is undetermined. Looked up from germline, CDR1 is SEHNR and CDR2 is FQNEAQ (reference sequence). This CDR3 is built from 15 residues. Trimming pared 1 base from V and 9 bases from J, leaving 19 bases between. CDR3 sequence (DNA): TGTGCCAGCAGCTTAGGTGCCACCGGAACGGTCTGGCAGTACTTC. This sequence encodes CASSLGATGTVWQYF.

The chain uses TRBV19 and TRBJ2-4, with 9 bases identical to TRBD1. CDR1 and CDR2 from the germline V gene are LNHDA and SQIVND (reference sequence). CDR3 size: 13 residues. V lost 3 bases, J lost 7 bases, and 1 base stayed unmatched. In nucleotides, the CDR3 is TGTGCCAGTAGTATGACAGGGGGGAACATTCAGTACTTC. This sequence encodes CASSMTGGNIQYF.

This chain uses TRBV18 with TRBJ1-1; D not certain. V was pared by 3 bases and J by 0 bases, with 11 bases between. Germline CDR1 is KGHSH and CDR2 is LQKENI. This CDR3 has 15 amino acids. For the CDR3, the DNA is TGTGCCAGCTCACCCTCTCGGAGCATGAACACTGAAGCTTTCTTT. It is translated as CASSPSRSMNTEAFF. The full variable domain, its missing parts supplied by reference TRBV18 and TRBJ1-1, is NAGVMQNPRHLVRRRGQEARLRCSPMKGHSHVYWYRQLPEEGLKFMVYLQKENIIDESGMPKERFSAEFPKEGPSILRIQQVVRGDSAAYFCASSPSRSMNTEAFFGQGTRLTVV.

This chain uses TRBV11-1 with TRBJ2-2, with TRBD1 matching 8 bases. Germline CDR1 reads SGHAT; CDR2 reads FQDESV (reference sequence). The CDR3 covers 16 residues. The V gene end was trimmed by 7 bases and the J gene end by 1 base; junction bases not matched to a gene: 8. The CDR3 loop reads CASTTTGTGNTGELFF. For the CDR3, the DNA is TGTGCCAGCACCACCACCGGGACAGGGAACACCGGGGAGCTGTTTTTT.

This chain links TRBV14 with TRBJ1-1; no reliable D call. V shed 1 base and J shed 0 bases, with 6 bases lying between them. This CDR3 region has 14 residues. CDR1 and CDR2 from the germline V gene are SGHDN and FVKESK. In nucleotides, the CDR3 is TGTGCCAGCAGCCAAGTTGCTTTGAACACTGAAGCTTTCTTT. Amino acids: CASSQVALNTEAFF. The entire variable domain, with the rest obtained from reference TRBV14 and TRBJ1-1, is as follows: EAGVTQFPSHSVIEKGQTVTLRCDPISGHDNLYWYRRVMGKEIKFLLHFVKESKQDESGMPNNRFLAERTGGTYSTLKVQPAELEDSGVYFCASSQVALNTEAFFGQGTRLTVV.